The present TCR beta chain was sequenced within a study of T-cell memory formation after mild COVID-19. V lost 1 base to trimming and J lost 0 bases, with 12 bases between them. From germline, CDR1 is SGHDN and CDR2 FVKESK. The CDR3 runs 17 residues. The table lists this clonotype with a few counts. TCRdb fed the 5' RACE reads into MiXCR, producing one record per CDR3 protein. The data contain more than 350,000 distinct CDR3 sequences, roughly 15% of them seen just once; the ten biggest clones take up around a fifth. Sequencing was carried out using PBMCs or a T cell subset sorted from them (not recorded which). V is TRBV14 and J is TRBJ1-4, with a possible D match to TRBD1 (5 bases). The sequence came from a man aged 18 to 29 who had mild COVID-19 (a few samples of this study predate the infection). Cell type and time point are not known. The DNA of the CDR3 is TGTGCCAGCAGCCAAGTCCGGGGGGATGCAACTAATGAAAAACTGTTTTTT. Translated, it gives CASSQVRGDATNEKLFF.